What follows are 14 T cell receptor beta chains derived from one specimen sequenced in a study of CD8+ T cells in alopecia areata. Treatment of the sample: oral pan-JAK inhibitor, 5-10 mg twice daily. Sequencing relied on a cDNA template that was reverse transcribed from extracted RNA. Using immunoSEQ multiplex PCR, the repertoire was profiled, and TCRdb retains in-frame clones only, with some absent. The sample has approximately 160,000 clones, less than 70% seen once. Sample: CD4+ T cells sorted from blood, taken at week 24, from a patient treated with tofacitinib. These receptors came from a human donor with alopecia areata.

This chain joins TRBV29-1 and TRBJ2-3; 9 bases fit TRBD1. The germline gives CDR1 SQVTM, CDR2 ANQGSEA. Trimming cost V 6 bases and J 0 bases; bases outside gene matches: 19. The CDR3 length is 19 residues. CDR3 nucleotide sequence: TGCAGCGTACTGACCCGGACAGGGGCGGGGCAGGGAAGCACAGATACGCAGTATTTT. Its protein is CSVLTRTGAGQGSTDTQYF.

V is TRBV30 and J is TRBJ2-7, with D tentatively TRBD2 (6 bases). Germline CDR1 is GTSNPN and CDR2 is SVGIG (reference sequence). The V end lost 1 base, the J end lost 3 bases, and 22 bases lay between the germline ends. The CDR3 covers 17 residues. CDR3 protein: CAWSDSVFRGGLYEQYF. The DNA for the CDR3 is TGTGCCTGGAGTGACTCTGTGTTTAGGGGAGGTCTCTACGAGCAGTACTTC.

The rearrangement links TRBV29-1 to TRBJ1-1; 9 nucleotides agree with TRBD1. The CDR3 extends over 14 amino acids. Germline V gene data show CDR1 as SQVTM and CDR2 as ANQGSEA. The V segment lost 8 bases and the J segment 6 bases; nucleotides outside the gene matches: 13. CDR3 region: CSSLHSTGGPEAFF. CDR3 nucleotides: TGCAGCTCACTCCACAGCACAGGGGGCCCTGAAGCTTTCTTT.

This clone was observed a few times. V and J are TRBV6-5 and TRBJ2-7, with a tentative D call TRBD1 (5 bases). V gave up 2 bases and J gave up 4 bases, with 15 bases separating them. This CDR3 has 15 residues. Germline V lookup: CDR1 MNHEY, CDR2 SVGAGI. As DNA, the CDR3 is TGTGCCAGCAGTTACGCCCAGGGCAATCGATACGAGCAGTACTTC. Protein product: CASSYAQGNRYEQYF.

V and J are TRBV29-1 and TRBJ1-4; D is ambiguous. Germline V lookup: CDR1 SQVTM, CDR2 ANQGSEA. CDR3 length: 13 residues. With 1 base removed from V and 10 bases from J, the gap between germline ends came to 13 bases. For the CDR3, the DNA is TGCAGCGTTGAAGTGATCGGACTCGGAAAACTGTTTTTT. This gives the protein CSVEVIGLGKLFF.

This chain connects TRBV30 to TRBJ2-7, with a tentative D call TRBD2 (6 bases). Per germline, CDR1 GTSNPN and CDR2 SVGIG (reference sequence). This CDR3 comprises 12 residues. The V end lost 0 bases, the J end lost 3 bases, and 6 bases lay between the germline ends. The DNA for the CDR3 is TGTGCCTGGAGTGTGCGGGACTACGAGCAGTACTTC. This codes for CAWSVRDYEQYF.

This chain connects TRBV14 to TRBJ2-7; no clear D. The CDR3 extends over 12 amino acids. With 3 bases removed from V and 9 bases from J, the gap between germline ends came to 12 bases. Germline V CDR1 and CDR2: SGHDN, FVKESK. CDR3 nucleotide sequence: TGTGCCAGCAGCCATTCCAACGTCGGGCAGTACTTC. It specifies CASSHSNVGQYF.

As to this clone: The same CDR3 also results from other DNA sequences found in this sample. The CDR3 coding sequence is TGTGCCTGGAGTGCAAGACAGGTCCTAGCCAAAAACATTCAGTACTTC. It is translated as CAWSARQVLAKNIQYF. The J gene is TRBJ2-4, the V gene TRBV30; D possibly corresponds to TRBD1 (6 bases). V gave up 1 base and J gave up 0 bases, with 13 bases separating them. Germline CDR1 GTSNPN, CDR2 SVGIG (reference sequence). The CDR3 length is 16 residues.

The rearrangement joins TRBV30 to TRBJ2-7; 11 bases align to TRBD1. V shed 7 bases and J 3 bases; nucleotides not matched to a gene: 2. The CDR3 length is 12 residues. Germline V lookup: CDR1 GTSNPN, CDR2 SVGIG (reference sequence). This chain's CDR3 is CALDRGRYEQYF. DNA for the CDR3: TGTGCCTTGGACAGGGGGCGCTACGAGCAGTACTTC.

This chain joins TRBV2 and TRBJ1-5; unclear D gene. The CDR3 runs to 15 residues. The V end was cut by 0 bases, the J end by 4 bases, with 10 bases between. Germline values: CDR1 SNHLY, CDR2 FYNNEI. Here the CDR3 reads CASSEARTANQPQHF. Here the CDR3 DNA reads TGTGCCAGCAGTGAAGCTAGGACGGCAAATCAGCCCCAGCATTTT.

This clone was seen only a few times. The rearrangement links TRBV29-1 to TRBJ1-1, with 8 bases lining up with TRBD1. The V segment lost 5 bases and the J segment 4 bases; nucleotides outside the gene matches: 9. The CDR3 covers 14 residues. Germline CDR1 reads SQVTM; CDR2 reads ANQGSEA. CDR3 sequence (DNA): TGCAGCGTTCACCGGACAGGGTACGGCACTGAAGCTTTCTTT. The encoded protein is CSVHRTGYGTEAFF.

V gene TRBV7-9 combines with J gene TRBJ1-2, with TRBD1 as a possible D gene (5 bases). The V and J ends lost 11 bases and 4 bases respectively, with 23 bases between them. In germline, CDR1 is SEHNR, CDR2 FQNEAQ (reference sequence). This CDR3 is 15 amino acids long. The CDR3 DNA follows: TGTGCCTTCCGGGGCAGTCAAGGGGCAACCTATGGCTACACCTTC. This gives the protein CAFRGSQGATYGYTF. The whole variable domain, filled in from reference TRBV7-9 and TRBJ1-2, reads DTGVSQNPRHKITKRGQNVTFRCDPISEHNRLYWYRQTLGQGPEFLTYFQNEAQLEKSRLLSDRFSAERPKGSFSTLEIQRTEQGDSAMYLCAFRGSQGATYGYTFGSGTRLTVV.

V usage is TRBV6-6 and J usage is TRBJ2-7, with D unresolved. This CDR3 has 12 residues. Germline CDR1 is MNHNY and CDR2 is SVGAGI (reference sequence). V lost 7 bases and J lost 6, with 13 bases in between. The CDR3 nucleotides read TGTGCCAGCACCTTCCCGGGCGCCGAGCAGTACTTC. Encoded protein: CASTFPGAEQYF.

This chain connects TRBV9 to TRBJ2-5, with D possibly matching TRBD2 (6 bases). V lost 2 bases to trimming and J lost 4 bases, with 9 bases between them. Germline-derived CDR1 and CDR2 are SGDLS and YYNGEE. This CDR3 is 13 amino acids long. CDR3 sequence (DNA): TGTGCCAGCAGCGTCCAGGGAGGAGAGACCCAGTACTTC. Encoded protein: CASSVQGGETQYF. The entire variable domain, with the rest obtained from reference TRBV9 and TRBJ2-5, is as follows: DSGVTQTPKHLITATGQRVTLRCSPRSGDLSVYWYQQSLDQGLQFLIQYYNGEERAKGNILERFSAQQFPDLHSELNLSSLELGDSALYFCASSVQGGETQYFGPGTRLLVL.